This T cell receptor beta chain originates from a study of blood T cell repertoires in COVID-19. For the study at large: The analysed material was cDNA or gDNA that came from T cells, B-cell-depleted T cells, or PBMCs.

The V gene end was trimmed by 4 bases and the J gene end by 4 bases; junction bases not matched to a gene: 5. CDR1 and CDR2 (germline): LGHDT, YNNKEL (reference sequence). The length of the CDR3 is 14 residues. The study recruited people aged about 18 to 95 years across around 23 US areas. Resolution of symptoms, clearance, or two negative PCRs was present in recovered Cohort 3 donors. Authors' analysis steps: Scientists estimated how many nucleated cells there were by amplifying reference gene primers. Assay: immunoSEQ multiplex PCR; the TCRdb copy retains only in-frame clones and omits some. V and J calls and clone size follow that table, whereas D and trimming were derived from the DNA. The sample consists of hundreds of thousands of clones, 65% to 90% of them appearing once.

The sequence came from a man aged 30 to 39 who had recovered from COVID-19. This chain links TRBV3-1 (or the pseudogene TRBV3-2) with TRBJ1-1; 8 bases map to TRBD1. Sequenced sample: PBMCs or T cells enriched from blood (not recorded which). The CDR3 loop is CASSLQGARTEAFF. Written as DNA, the CDR3 is TGTGCCAGCAGCCTTCAGGGGGCGCGCACTGAAGCTTTCTTT.